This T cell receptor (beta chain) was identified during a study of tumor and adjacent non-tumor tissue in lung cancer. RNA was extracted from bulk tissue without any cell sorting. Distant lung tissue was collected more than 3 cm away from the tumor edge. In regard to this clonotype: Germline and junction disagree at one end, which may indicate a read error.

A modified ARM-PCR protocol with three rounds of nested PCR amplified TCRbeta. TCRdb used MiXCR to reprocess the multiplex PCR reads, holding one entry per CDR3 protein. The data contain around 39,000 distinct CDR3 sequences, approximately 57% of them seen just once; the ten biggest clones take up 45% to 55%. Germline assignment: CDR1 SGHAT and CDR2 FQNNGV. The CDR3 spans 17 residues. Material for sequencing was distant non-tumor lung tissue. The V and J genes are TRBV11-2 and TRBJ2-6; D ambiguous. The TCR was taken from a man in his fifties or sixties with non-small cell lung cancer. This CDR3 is CANSLDWRRSVANVLTF. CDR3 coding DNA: TGTGCCAACAGCTTAGACTGGCGGCGCTCTGTGGCCAACGTCCTGACTTTC.